Detailed here is one T cell receptor (beta chain). The germline V and J ends were trimmed by 0 bases and 8 bases, with 11 bases remaining between them. This CDR3 has 14 residues. Germline lookup yields CDR1 SGHNT and CDR2 YENEEA. This sample is drawn from a study of shared clonotypes between healthy human individuals. TCRdb's copy holds only in-frame clones and misses some; the assay was immunoSEQ multiplex PCR. Of about 470,000 clones listed, roughly 83% are singletons. The rearrangement links TRBV11-3 to TRBJ2-1; unclear D gene. This TCR was recovered from a woman between 40 and 55 years old in good health. Some clones in this sample may be carry-over from other donors' samples. Sequencing was performed on PBMCs. The CDR3 protein is CASSLEGFADEQFF. CDR3 nucleotide sequence: TGTGCCAGCAGCTTAGAAGGCTTTGCGGATGAGCAGTTCTTC.